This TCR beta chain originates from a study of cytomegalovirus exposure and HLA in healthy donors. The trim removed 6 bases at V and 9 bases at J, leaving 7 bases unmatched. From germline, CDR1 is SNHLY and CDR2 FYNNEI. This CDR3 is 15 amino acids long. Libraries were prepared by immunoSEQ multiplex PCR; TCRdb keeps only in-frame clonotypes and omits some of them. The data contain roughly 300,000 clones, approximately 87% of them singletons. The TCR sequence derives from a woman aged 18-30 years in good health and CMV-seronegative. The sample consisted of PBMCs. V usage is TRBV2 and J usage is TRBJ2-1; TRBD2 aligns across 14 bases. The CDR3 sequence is CASRGTSGSSSEQFF. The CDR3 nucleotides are TGTGCCAGCAGGGGGACTAGCGGGAGTTCCAGTGAGCAGTTCTTC.